The sequence of this T cell receptor beta chain was determined in a study of shared clonotypes between healthy human individuals (dated by TCRdb to between 2020 and 2021). Regarding the study in general: The cohort included three men and a couple of women between 18 and 49 years of age. For each donor, three plates each were used for CD4 naive and CD4 memory, two plates were used for CD8 naive, and one plate was used for CD8 memory. The study deeply sequenced blood TCR repertoires of 5 or 6 healthy adults to estimate repertoire size and the extent of clonotype sharing between individuals. Libraries were prepared and TCR repertoires were sequenced by different laboratories using diverse techniques, in order to increase sequencing depth and limit assay-specific biases. Between about 0.8 and 9 billion PBMCs per donor were obtained by leukapheresis.

For the CD8 naive samples, CD45RO-negative cells were positively selected for CCR7, yielding a CD45RA+CCR7+ population from which TemRA cells were excluded. The donors were healthy, HIV-negative adults who had no recently reported acute infections or vaccinations. Only Caucasian adults living in Nashville, Tennessee, USA were represented among the donors. After blood collection by leukapheresis, PBMCs were isolated using Ficoll-Histopaque density gradient centrifugation and then cryopreserved in the vapor phase of liquid nitrogen. Analytical flow cytometry was used to check the purity and quantity of each magnetically sorted T cell population. From each sorted fraction, genomic DNA was isolated and quantified by UV absorbance on a Nanodrop 2000c. To note about this clone: Its antigen has not been determined. Base qualities are not recorded, but no much larger clone differs from it by a single base.

Study-wide conclusions, independent of this receptor: When a handful of donors were compared, the shared fraction of clonotypes was around 5% for naive CD4, 3% to 4% for naive CD8, 2.3% for memory CD4, and roughly 0.43% for memory CD8. Compared with non-shared clonotypes, the clonotypes found in all four sorted-subset donors had higher generation probabilities. Larger estimated clonotype richness was generally found for naive subsets than for memory subsets. Pairwise subsampling led to the expectation that sequencing depth would affect the degree of clonotype sharing among donors. The genetic and exposure-history diversity represented was limited by the small number of donors. Sampling was restricted to blood, and TCR repertoires in tissue are likely to differ from TCR repertoires in blood. Rarefaction of sorted-subset datasets indicated incomplete sequencing despite the large sequencing depth.

Germline trimming amounts to 1 base on V and 7 bases on J, with 14 as the count of junction bases outside the gene matches. Via the germline V gene (reference sequence), CDR1 is SEHNR and CDR2 FQNEAQ. From cysteine to phenylalanine, the CDR3 is 17 amino acids long. The read is trimmed to its CDR3 DNA, 51 bases read in frame from base 1. TCR CDR3 regions were amplified from genomic DNA by multiplex PCR using the deep immunoSEQ assay. Extracted genomic DNA from each cell subset was distributed evenly across all wells of several immunoSEQ 96-well plates, and each plate was treated as a replicate. For sorted subsets, approximately 190 ng genomic DNA, equal to about 30,000 T cell genomes, was loaded into each replicate PCR. Purified libraries were measured with a Qubit 3.0 fluorometer, size-checked on a Bioanalyzer 2100, and measured again with the KAPA Library Quantification kit. Every immunoSEQ 96-well plate was sequenced on a separate single-read 150-cycle Illumina NextSeq 550 flow cell. In the paper's pipeline: Because the immunoSEQ output held only junctional sequences and lacked quality scores, the filtering could not match the filtering applied to full-length reads. To assign V/J genes and CDR3, sequences were annotated against IMGT germline references using PyIR, a Python wrapper for IgBLAST v1.9. Any read was removed if the V/J assignment was weak (E-value above 1e-6), the CDR3 was missing, or the read contained stop codons, out-of-frame junctions, or ambiguous translated residues. V3J clonotypes were defined as sequences sharing the same inferred V gene, J gene, and CDR3 amino acid sequence. To compute the percentage overlap between repertoires, the number of shared unique clonotypes was divided by the size of the smaller repertoire. Repertoire richness was assessed with RTK rarefaction, the Chao1 estimator, and Recon v2.1 estimates of unobserved clonotypes. OLGA was used to compute generation probabilities for all TCRbeta clonotypes that the gDNA method yielded from a few donors. TCRdb provides this immuneACCESS table in a form limited to in-frame rearrangements. Some clones are lacking; in checked studies, under half of them reflect an unresolved V gene, and why the rest are absent is not known. V, J and clone size derive from that table, while D and trimming were established from the DNA sequence. The sample table shows roughly 2 million clones, and about 95% are seen once. Around 1.1% of the sample is in the top ten clones.

This sequence was found in a young man in good health. The chain links TRBV7-9 with TRBJ2-3, with 7 bases matching TRBD2. What was sequenced was naive CD8+ T cells sorted from blood. Explained via the paper, the cell subset or site label denotes: CD45RA+CCR7+. For the CDR3, the sequence is CASSLGHQGLDPYTQYF. The DNA sequence is given as TGTGCCAGCAGCTTAGGCCACCAAGGACTAGACCCATATACGCAGTATTTT.